Listed below are T cell receptor beta chains from one sample, sequenced in a study of T cell responses to AZD1222 COVID-19 vaccine. The table came from immunoSEQ multiplex PCR; TCRdb's copy has only in-frame clones and leaves some out. The sample records about 150,000 clones, roughly 92% being singletons. The sample in question was peripheral blood, obtained on day 0 of AZD1222 vaccination. Receptor source: an adult in good health. Each CDR3 is given with its conserved first and last residue. Fields, in order: J gene, V gene, clone size, D gene, CDR3 DNA, CDR3 protein. A D gene is named only where the DNA matches it firmly. A clone size is listed for some rows: how often the clone was seen (once, few, many), or a class if it is expanded.

j_gene: TRBJ2-7; v_gene: TRBV5-1; abundance: once; d_gene: TRBD1; CDR3nt: TGCGCCAGCAGCTTGGCCCCCAGACAGGGGATTCCCTACGAGCAGTACTTC; CDR3aa: CASSLAPRQGIPYEQYF
j_gene: TRBJ1-4; v_gene: TRBV9; abundance: -; d_gene: -; CDR3nt: TGTGCCAGCAGCGCCGGGGCTCAGAGTGAAAAACTGTTTTTT; CDR3aa: CASSAGAQSEKLFF
j_gene: TRBJ1-5; v_gene: TRBV19; abundance: -; d_gene: -; CDR3nt: TGTGCCAGTGACCCCGGGACTCCCAATCAGCCCCAGCATTTT; CDR3aa: CASDPGTPNQPQHF
j_gene: TRBJ2-3; v_gene: TRBV7-5; abundance: -; d_gene: -; CDR3nt: TGTGCCAGAAGCCAGCATTCTAGCACAGATACGCAGTATTTT; CDR3aa: CARSQHSSTDTQYF
j_gene: TRBJ1-6; v_gene: TRBV19; abundance: -; d_gene: TRBD1; CDR3nt: TGTGCCAGTAGTATTGAGACAGGGACTTCACCCCTCCACTTT; CDR3aa: CASSIETGTSPLHF
j_gene: TRBJ2-7; v_gene: TRBV5-1; abundance: -; d_gene: -; CDR3nt: TGCGCCAGCAGCCCCCAGACGACAAACCGGGACGAAATCATCCGGCAGTACTTC; CDR3aa: CASSPQTTNRDEIIRQYF
j_gene: TRBJ2-7; v_gene: TRBV4-1; abundance: -; d_gene: TRBD2; CDR3nt: TGCGCCAGCAGCCAAGTCAAAGCGGGGGGGTTTGGCGAGCAGTACTTC; CDR3aa: CASSQVKAGGFGEQYF
j_gene: TRBJ2-1; v_gene: TRBV6-5; abundance: -; d_gene: TRBD1; CDR3nt: TGTGCCAGCAGTATAGACAGGGGGTCCTACAATGAGCAGTTCTTC; CDR3aa: CASSIDRGSYNEQFF
j_gene: TRBJ2-1; v_gene: TRBV29-1; abundance: -; d_gene: TRBD2; CDR3nt: TGCAGCGTCCCGGATGGGAGGGAGTGGAACAATGAGCAGTTCTTC; CDR3aa: CSVPDGREWNNEQFF
j_gene: TRBJ1-2; v_gene: TRBV15; abundance: once; d_gene: -; CDR3nt: TGTGCCACCAGCAGAGATGGGGTGTTGGGCTACACCTTC; CDR3aa: CATSRDGVLGYTF
j_gene: TRBJ1-1; v_gene: TRBV3-1/TRBV3-2; abundance: once; d_gene: TRBD1; CDR3nt: TGTGCCAGCAGCCAAGAGACCGGGACAGGGAGCACTGAAGCTTTCTTT; CDR3aa: CASSQETGTGSTEAFF
j_gene: TRBJ1-1; v_gene: TRBV20-1; abundance: once; d_gene: -; CDR3nt: TGCAGTGCTAGTGGGGTGACTGAAGCTTTCTTT; CDR3aa: CSASGVTEAFF
j_gene: TRBJ2-5; v_gene: TRBV18; abundance: -; d_gene: -; CDR3nt: TGTGCCAGCTCACCAAGAAAGATTAGCGTACAAGAGACCCAGTACTTC; CDR3aa: CASSPRKISVQETQYF
j_gene: TRBJ1-1; v_gene: TRBV5-4; abundance: once; d_gene: -; CDR3nt: TGTGCCAGCAGCCCCAGGGAGGGCACTGAAGCTTTCTTT; CDR3aa: CASSPREGTEAFF
j_gene: TRBJ2-5; v_gene: TRBV5-6; abundance: -; d_gene: -; CDR3nt: TGTGCCAGCAGCTCTGCCGGGTCCTCTTCGCCCCAGTACTTC; CDR3aa: CASSSAGSSSPQYF